The 31 T cell receptor beta chains in this list originate from one sample, sequenced in a study of OX40 agonist ivuxolimab in advanced cancers. The library was made by the immunoSEQ multiplex PCR assay. The source is immuneACCESS, and TCRdb retained only in-frame sequences with V and J called. Part of the clones is not carried over; for the studies checked, unresolved V genes explain less than half of this, and the remainder is unexplained. In all, the sample holds fewer than 80,000 clones, and roughly 73% of those were seen once. Around 1.6% of the sample goes to the ten largest clones. This material consisted of CD4+ or CD8+ T cells sorted from blood, taken in a trial of the OX40 agonist ivuxolimab. The receptor source for this set is an adult with an advanced solid tumor such as melanoma, head and neck, liver or kidney cancer.

The rearrangement joins TRBV19 to TRBJ1-5; 10 positions match TRBD1. The CDR3 totals 15 residues. After removal of 4 bases from V and 3 bases from J, the junction contained 3 bases not matched to a gene. Germline assignment: CDR1 LNHDA and CDR2 SQIVND (reference sequence). Here the CDR3 reads CASSKDRGPNQPQHF. CDR3 bases: TGTGCCAGTAGTAAAGACAGGGGGCCCAATCAGCCCCAGCATTTT.

V gene TRBV7-3 combines with J gene TRBJ2-3, with TRBD2 as a possible D gene (7 bases). Trimming pared 0 bases from V and 5 bases from J, leaving 15 bases between. Germline CDR1 is SGHTA and CDR2 is FQGTGA. The CDR3 has 16 amino acids. The CDR3 sequence: CASSLTWAGARDTQYF. Written as DNA, the CDR3 is TGTGCCAGCAGCTTAACGTGGGCGGGGGCACGAGATACGCAGTATTTT.

This clone was counted once. The genes are TRBV19 and TRBJ2-3; D is unclear. Germline loops: CDR1 LNHDA, CDR2 SQIVND (reference sequence). The V end lost 1 base, the J end lost 5 bases, and 10 bases lay between the germline ends. The length of the CDR3 is 14 residues. Here the CDR3 reads CASSIGSDGDTQYF. The CDR3 DNA reads as TGTGCCAGTAGTATAGGCAGCGACGGAGATACGCAGTATTTT.

The chain is built from TRBV4-2 and TRBJ2-2; possible D gene TRBD2, 5 bases. The CDR3 loop spans 17 amino acids. The germline gives CDR1 LGHNA, CDR2 YNFKEQ. Trimming shortened V by 6 bases and J by 7 bases, and 24 bases separated the two germline ends. CDR3 bases: TGTGCCAGCAGTCCAGTAGTAGCACAGAAAGGAGGCGGGGAGCTGTTTTTT. This sequence encodes CASSPVVAQKGGGELFF.

V and J are TRBV4-1 and TRBJ1-1; TRBD1 aligns across 8 bases. The V and J ends lost 0 bases and 4 bases, in that order; junction bases with no gene match: 4. CDR3 length: 15 residues. Germline values: CDR1 MGHRA, CDR2 YSYEKL. The CDR3 region is CASSQEDRESTEAFF. CDR3 in DNA: TGCGCCAGCAGCCAAGAGGACAGGGAAAGCACTGAAGCTTTCTTT.

The chain employs TRBV6-5 and TRBJ1-2; D perhaps matches TRBD1 (5 bases). Germline V gene data show CDR1 as MNHEY and CDR2 as SVGAGI. CDR3 size: 14 residues. V shed 2 bases and J shed 7 bases, with 14 bases lying between them. CDR3 in amino acids: CASSYGREVGGYTF. In nucleotides, the CDR3 is TGTGCCAGCAGTTACGGCAGGGAAGTAGGTGGCTACACCTTC.

The genes are TRBV18 and TRBJ2-3, with a possible D match to TRBD1 (6 bases). The length of the CDR3 is 15 residues. Trimming took off 3 bases at V and 5 bases at J, with 15 bases between the two ends. Germline V CDR1 and CDR2: KGHSH, LQKENI. The DNA of the CDR3 is TGTGCCAGCTCACCCTCGGGACACCCTGGAGATACGCAGTATTTT. Its protein is CASSPSGHPGDTQYF.

The gene calls are TRBV7-3 and TRBJ2-5; 8 bases fit TRBD1. Germline CDR1 reads SGHTA; CDR2 reads FQGTGA. V dropped 2 bases and J dropped 5; count of bases not matched to a gene: 10. The CDR3 is 16 residues long. The CDR3 DNA reads as TGTGCCAGCAGCTTACAGGGACAGGACCGCGGTGAGACCCAGTACTTC. Protein sequence: CASSLQGQDRGETQYF.

The chain links TRBV12-5 to TRBJ1-5; D not certain. Germline assignment: CDR1 LGHNT and CDR2 FRNRAP. This CDR3 spans 15 amino acids. Trimming removed 1 base from V and 5 bases from J, with 12 bases in between. The DNA of the CDR3 is TGTGCTAGTGGTTTGGGCCTTATCGGGGATCAGCCCCAGCATTTT. It is translated as CASGLGLIGDQPQHF.

The chain recombines TRBV19 with TRBJ2-4; no clear D gene. V was shortened by 6 bases and J by 0 bases, with 9 bases between the two germline ends. In germline, CDR1 is LNHDA, CDR2 SQIVND (reference sequence). This CDR3 region has 14 residues. The chain's CDR3 is CASRARVAKNIQYF. CDR3 nucleotides: TGTGCCAGTAGGGCGAGAGTAGCCAAAAACATTCAGTACTTC.

The chain employs TRBV9 and TRBJ2-5; TRBD2 matches at 9 bases. The CDR3 is made up of 20 amino acids. V lost 0 bases and J lost 5; bases outside the gene matches: 20. Per germline, CDR1 SGDLS and CDR2 YYNGEE. This CDR3 is CASSVVPGLGREGPLETQYF. The CDR3, as DNA: TGTGCCAGCAGCGTAGTGCCCGGACTAGGGCGGGAGGGCCCTTTGGAGACCCAGTACTTC.

This chain uses TRBV7-9 with TRBJ2-7; TRBD2 agrees at 14 bases. CDR3 length: 17 amino acids. Looked up from germline, CDR1 is SEHNR and CDR2 is FQNEAQ (reference sequence). V was pared by 3 bases and J by 3 bases, with 7 bases of the junction left unmatched. The CDR3 nucleotides are TGTGCCAGCAGCTTCCTATCCGGGACTAGCGGGAGCTACGAGCAGTACTTC. Translating it yields CASSFLSGTSGSYEQYF.

V and J are TRBV28 and TRBJ2-7; 7 nucleotides agree with TRBD2. The junction had 11 bases not matched to a gene; V was cut back by 6 bases and J by 6 bases. Germline V CDR1 and CDR2: MDHEN, SYDVKM. CDR3 length equals 14 residues. The CDR3 DNA sequence: TGTGCCAGCAGCGCCGGCGGGAGATCTTCCGAGCAGTACTTC. It is translated as CASSAGGRSSEQYF.

This clone has a single count. This sequence joins TRBV9 and TRBJ2-5; D gene uncertain. V was clipped by 0 bases and J by 2 bases, with 8 bases between them. CDR3 size: 14 residues. Germline V CDR1 and CDR2: SGDLS, YYNGEE. The DNA of the CDR3 is TGTGCCAGCAGCGTAGGGGTTTCTCAAGAGACCCAGTACTTC. Protein product: CASSVGVSQETQYF.

The rearrangement joins TRBV9 to TRBJ2-3; 8 bases line up with TRBD2. This CDR3 spans 15 amino acids. V trimming: 0 bases; J trimming: 4 bases; junction bases outside the gene matches: 4. Germline V gene lookup returns CDR1 SGDLS and CDR2 YYNGEE. The CDR3 bases are TGTGCCAGCAGCGTAGATAGCGGGGACGCAGATACGCAGTATTTT. It encodes CASSVDSGDADTQYF.

The CDR3 region has the DNA TGTGCCAGCCTTACGTCCAGGGAAGATCAGCCCCAGCATTTT. Translated, it gives CASLTSREDQPQHF. The V and J genes are TRBV6-1 and TRBJ1-5, with D possibly TRBD1 on 5 matching bases. Germline CDR1 MNHNS, CDR2 SASEGT. This CDR3 has 14 residues. The ends were cut back, 8 bases at V and 5 bases at J, with 16 bases in the middle.

In regard to this clone: The same CDR3 also results from other DNA sequences found in this sample. V usage is TRBV6-6 and J usage is TRBJ2-2; the match to TRBD2 covers 7 bases. The CDR3 extends over 15 amino acids. Germline-derived CDR1 and CDR2 are MNHNY and SVGAGI (reference sequence). V gave up 6 bases and J gave up 4 bases; unmatched junction bases: 8. The CDR3 sequence is CASRYSRGFTGELFF. As DNA, the CDR3 is TGTGCCAGCAGGTATTCGCGGGGGTTCACCGGGGAGCTGTTTTTT.

The chain links TRBV18 to TRBJ1-1, with 8 bases lining up with TRBD1. The CDR3 contains 14 residues. The germline V gene encodes CDR1 KGHSH and CDR2 LQKENI. Losses at the gene ends were 2 bases for V and 2 bases for J; bases not matched to a gene: 1. The CDR3 nucleotides read TGTGCCAGCTCACCAGGGACAGGTAACACTGAAGCTTTCTTT. Protein: CASSPGTGNTEAFF. Full variable domain (outside the CDR3, taken from reference TRBV18 and TRBJ1-1): NAGVMQNPRHLVRRRGQEARLRCSPMKGHSHVYWYRQLPEEGLKFMVYLQKENIIDESGMPKERFSAEFPKEGPSILRIQQVVRGDSAAYFCASSPGTGNTEAFFGQGTRLTVV.

V gene TRBV6-5 combines with J gene TRBJ1-3; D is undetermined. CDR1 is MNHEY and CDR2 is SVGAGI in the germline V gene. The CDR3 totals 12 residues. Trimming took off 6 bases at V and 4 bases at J, with 7 bases between the two ends. The CDR3 DNA is TGTGCCAGCAGCCCACGGGGAAACACCATATATTTT. Its protein product is CASSPRGNTIYF.

The rearrangement links TRBV4-1 to TRBJ2-7; 11 nucleotides agree with TRBD2. Per germline, CDR1 MGHRA and CDR2 YSYEKL. The CDR3 sequence is 18 residues long. The V and J ends lost 1 base and 2 bases, in that order; junction bases with no gene match: 10. Here the CDR3 reads CASSQGGSGRARPYEQYF. DNA of the CDR3: TGCGCCAGCAGCCAAGGGGGTAGCGGGAGGGCTCGTCCCTACGAGCAGTACTTC.

The chain joins TRBV6-1 to TRBJ1-5, with D unclear. Germline V gene lookup returns CDR1 MNHNS and CDR2 SASEGT. Trimming took off 5 bases at V and 7 bases at J, with 9 bases between the two ends. CDR3 size: 12 residues. The DNA of the CDR3 is TGTGCCAGCAGTCCCCACGAACAGCCCCAGCATTTT. Its translation: CASSPHEQPQHF.

The chain recombines TRBV5-1 with TRBJ1-2; D uncertain. The germline V gene encodes CDR1 SGHRS and CDR2 YFSETQ. Trimming took off 0 bases at V and 4 bases at J, with 13 bases between the two ends. This CDR3 is built from 15 residues. CDR3 coding DNA: TGCGCCAGCAGCTTGGAAAATCCAGGTTTCTATGGCTACACCTTC. This codes for CASSLENPGFYGYTF.

The V call is TRBV6-6, the J call TRBJ2-1, with 8 positions matching TRBD2. J gave up 8 bases and V 2 bases, and 11 bases lay outside the gene matches. This CDR3 is built from 16 residues. Germline V gene sequence: CDR1 MNHNY, CDR2 SVGAGI (reference sequence). The CDR3 DNA follows: TGTGCCAGCAGTTACGCCCAATCTCCGGGGGGGGATGAGCAGTTCTTC. Its translation: CASSYAQSPGGDEQFF.

J is TRBJ1-4 and V is TRBV18; D ambiguous. Trimming removed 0 bases from V and 8 bases from J, with 19 bases in between. Germline assignment: CDR1 KGHSH and CDR2 LQKENI. This CDR3 contains 17 residues. The CDR3 DNA sequence: TGTGCCAGCTCACCACCGGGCGGTTCTGGGGTGAGGGAAAAACTGTTTTTT. It translates to CASSPPGGSGVREKLFF.

The chain uses TRBV5-1 and TRBJ2-5; 8 bases line up with TRBD1. The V gene's germline CDR1 is SGHRS and CDR2 YFSETQ. This CDR3 has 14 residues. V was pared by 0 bases and J by 9 bases, with 7 bases of the junction left unmatched. The CDR3 sequence: CASSLGGQVHPQYF. The CDR3 DNA follows: TGCGCCAGCAGCTTGGGGGGACAGGTTCATCCCCAGTACTTC.

The rearrangement joins TRBV7-8 to TRBJ1-3; the D gene is possibly TRBD1 (6 bases). The CDR3 covers 15 residues. Trimming took off 2 bases at V and 5 bases at J, with 13 bases between the two ends. Germline V gene data show CDR1 as SGHVS and CDR2 as FQNEAQ. CDR3 region: CASSLRGLYRNTIYF. The CDR3 DNA sequence: TGTGCCAGCAGCTTAAGGGGGTTATATCGAAACACCATATATTTT.

The chain couples TRBV5-8 to TRBJ2-5; 8 bases line up with TRBD1. V shed 0 bases, J shed 4 bases, and the junction held 8 bases outside the gene matches. There are 16 residues in the CDR3. The germline CDR1 and CDR2 sequences are SGHTS and YDEGEE. The CDR3: CASSLGSDRVGETQYF. The CDR3 nucleotides read TGTGCCAGCAGCTTGGGGTCGGACAGGGTAGGAGAGACCCAGTACTTC.

This chain uses TRBV6-1 with TRBJ2-2, with D hard to call. The CDR3 contains 13 residues. The V end lost 7 bases, the J end lost 1 base, and 7 bases lay between the germline ends. Germline CDR1 is MNHNS and CDR2 is SASEGT. Here the CDR3 reads CASTAENTGELFF. The CDR3 DNA reads TGTGCCAGCACGGCCGAGAACACCGGGGAGCTGTTTTTT.

This clone came up a few times. The CDR3, as DNA: TGTGCCTGGAGTGTACCCAGGGACCAAGAGACCCAGTACTTC. Translated: CAWSVPRDQETQYF. The chain has TRBV30 and TRBJ2-5, with D possibly matching TRBD1 (5 bases). The ends were cut back, 0 bases at V and 0 bases at J, with 8 bases in the middle. Germline CDR1 GTSNPN, CDR2 SVGIG (reference sequence). The CDR3 has 14 amino acids.

This chain connects TRBV9 to TRBJ1-2, with TRBD1 matching over 10 bases. The CDR3 has 20 residues. Germline CDR1 is SGDLS and CDR2 is YYNGEE. V was clipped by 3 bases and J by 8 bases; unmatched bases: 25. CDR3 nucleotide sequence: TGTGCCAGCAGCGCGAGCGATCAGGGGACAGGGGCTCCTACGGGCAAGGGCTACACCTTC. It translates to CASSASDQGTGAPTGKGYTF.

Only a few counts were recorded for this clone. This chain links TRBV5-5 with TRBJ2-7; TRBD1 matches 7 bases. The CDR3 runs 16 residues. Germline-derived CDR1 and CDR2 are SGHKS and YYEKEE (reference sequence). V was pared by 3 bases and J by 3 bases, with 12 bases of the junction left unmatched. As DNA, the CDR3 is TGTGCCAGCAGCTGGAGCTTGGGACAGCACTACTACGAGCAGTACTTC. Translating it yields CASSWSLGQHYYEQYF.